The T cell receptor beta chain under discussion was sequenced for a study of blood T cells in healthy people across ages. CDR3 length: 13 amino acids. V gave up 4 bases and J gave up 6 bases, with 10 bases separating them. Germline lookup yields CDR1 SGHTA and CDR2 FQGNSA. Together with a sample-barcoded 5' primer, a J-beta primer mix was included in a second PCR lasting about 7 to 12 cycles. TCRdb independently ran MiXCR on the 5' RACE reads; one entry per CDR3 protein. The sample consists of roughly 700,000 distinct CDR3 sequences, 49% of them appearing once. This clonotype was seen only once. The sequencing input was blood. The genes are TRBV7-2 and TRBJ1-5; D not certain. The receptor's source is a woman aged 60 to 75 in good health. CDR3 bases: TGTGCCAGCAGCTCCCAGGCCCCTCAGCCCCAGCATTTT. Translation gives CASSSQAPQPQHF.